The 29 T cell receptor beta chains reported below all come from one sample, sequenced in a study of T-cell reconstitution after alpha-beta-depleted transplantation in children. The TCRbeta library was prepared with unique molecular identifiers. TCRdb processed the PCR reads anew with MiXCR; each CDR3 protein has one entry. In the table there are some 500,000 distinct CDR3 sequences, 15% to 20% of which are singletons. The source was PBMCs from the stem cell graft donor, collected from the stem cell graft. The receptor set was obtained from a human donor who donated a stem cell graft to a child with acute lymphoblastic leukemia.

The chain carries TRBV20-1 and TRBJ2-3; TRBD2 is a possible D gene (5 bases). Trimming shortened V by 0 bases and J by 5 bases, and 12 bases separated the two germline ends. This CDR3 has 14 amino acids. Germline V lookup: CDR1 DFQATT, CDR2 SNEGSKA (reference sequence). CDR3: CSARDLGKGDTQYF. The CDR3 nucleotides read TGCAGTGCTAGAGATCTCGGGAAAGGAGATACGCAGTATTTT.

The chain recombines TRBV5-1 with TRBJ1-1, with D possibly TRBD1 on 5 matching bases. The CDR3 spans 13 residues. Germline V gene lookup returns CDR1 SGHRS and CDR2 YFSETQ. The V end lost 4 bases, the J end lost 4 bases, and 11 bases lay between the germline ends. The CDR3 loop reads CASSQGLITEAFF. In DNA, the CDR3 is TGCGCCAGCAGCCAGGGACTGATCACTGAAGCTTTCTTT.

The rearrangement joins TRBV12-3 or TRBV12-4 to TRBJ1-5, with no clear D. V was cut by 1 base and J by 13 bases, with 11 bases left in between. The CDR3 runs 12 residues. CDR3 nucleotide sequence: TGTGCCAGCAGTTTAGGGTTGACTCCTCAGCATTTT. Encoded protein: CASSLGLTPQHF.

This chain links TRBV5-1 with TRBJ2-3; D unclear. CDR1 is SGHRS and CDR2 is YFSETQ in the germline V gene. The CDR3 has 18 amino acids. Trimming removed 0 bases at V and 3 bases at J, with 20 bases between. The CDR3 region is CASSLDRQRQALTDTQYF. The CDR3 DNA reads as TGCGCCAGCAGCTTGGACCGCCAGCGCCAGGCACTTACAGATACGCAGTATTTT.

This clonotype was observed many times. V is TRBV3-1 and J is TRBJ1-1, with D possibly TRBD1 on 5 matching bases. V lost 0 bases and J lost 0, with 11 bases in between. The CDR3 is made up of 16 amino acids. CDR1 LGHDT and CDR2 YNNKEL come from the germline V gene (reference sequence). The CDR3 coding sequence is TGTGCCAGCAGCCAAGACGTAGGGGTTCTGAACACTGAAGCTTTCTTT. Its protein product is CASSQDVGVLNTEAFF.

The chain has TRBV7-9 and TRBJ2-7; 10 positions agree with TRBD2. The CDR3 is 15 residues long. J was trimmed by 5 bases and V by 5 bases; bases with no gene match: 9. Germline CDR1 is SEHNR and CDR2 is FQNEAQ (reference sequence). CDR3 bases: TGTGCCAGCAGCCCGACTAGCGGGCGACTCAACGAGCAGTACTTC. As protein: CASSPTSGRLNEQYF.

This clonotype was observed a handful of times. This chain connects TRBV9 to TRBJ2-5; either TRBD1 or TRBD2 may fit D (5 bases each). This CDR3 contains 13 residues. V lost 1 base to trimming and J lost 4 bases, with 8 bases between them. The germline CDR1 and CDR2 sequences are SGDLS and YYNGEE. The CDR3 protein is CASSVSGRETQYF. CDR3 bases: TGTGCCAGCAGCGTATCGGGACGAGAGACCCAGTACTTC. The full variable domain, rest sourced from reference TRBV9 and TRBJ2-5, is DSGVTQTPKHLITATGQRVTLRCSPRSGDLSVYWYQQSLDQGLQFLIQYYNGEERAKGNILERFSAQQFPDLHSELNLSSLELGDSALYFCASSVSGRETQYFGPGTRLLVL.

The rearrangement links TRBV5-4 to TRBJ2-1; D is possibly TRBD1 (5 bases). CDR3 length: 13 residues. V lost 5 bases, J lost 7 bases, and 13 bases lay in between. Per germline, CDR1 SGHNT and CDR2 YYREEE (reference sequence). The CDR3 region has the DNA TGTGCCAGCAGACCTGGGGCGCGGAATGAGCAGTTCTTC. It specifies CASRPGARNEQFF.

This clonotype was seen a few times. This rearrangement joins TRBV20-1 to TRBJ2-7; either TRBD1 or TRBD2 may supply D (5 bases each). Germline lookup yields CDR1 DFQATT and CDR2 SNEGSKA (reference sequence). This CDR3 contains 12 residues. The V end was cut by 6 bases, the J end by 7 bases, with 16 bases between. The CDR3 DNA reads TGCAGTGCGCAAAGGGACCACGATGAGCAGTACTTC. This codes for CSAQRDHDEQYF.

This clonotype was detected only a few times. CDR3 coding DNA: TGTGCCACCAGCAGGGGGACCGCGCAGGGAGATACGCAGTATTTT. This gives the protein CATSRGTAQGDTQYF. The rearrangement joins TRBV15 to TRBJ2-3; D could derive from TRBD1 or TRBD2 (5 bases each). The V end lost 3 bases, the J end lost 5 bases, and 15 bases lay between the germline ends. The CDR3 consists of 15 residues. Germline-derived CDR1 and CDR2 are LNHNV and YYDKDF (reference sequence).

This clonotype was picked up a small number of times. The gene calls are TRBV21-1 and TRBJ2-7; TRBD1 is taken as the D call from the table, unchecked against the DNA. TRBV21-1 is a known pseudogene. The CDR3 loop spans 14 amino acids. Here the CDR3 reads CASSKKGWDDEQYF. CDR3 bases: TGTGCCAGCAGCAAAAAGGGGTGGGACGACGAGCAGTACTTC.

The V and J genes are TRBV12-3 or TRBV12-4 and TRBJ1-5; D remains unclear. The CDR3 sequence is 17 residues long. Trimming removed 3 bases at V and 0 bases at J, with 15 bases between. The CDR3 sequence: CASSFLGIVDSNQPQHF. The CDR3 DNA reads TGTGCCAGCAGTTTCTTAGGGATCGTAGATAGCAATCAGCCCCAGCATTTT.

The chain joins TRBV12-3 or TRBV12-4 to TRBJ1-2; possibly TRBD1 for D (5 bases). Trimming stripped 3 bases from V and 4 bases from J, with 15 bases between. The CDR3 loop spans 15 amino acids. This CDR3 is CASSLSLGGTYGYTF. In nucleotides, the CDR3 is TGTGCCAGCAGTTTGAGTTTAGGAGGGACCTATGGCTACACCTTC.

A few counts support this clonotype. The chain employs TRBV6-1 and TRBJ2-7; TRBD1 is a possible D gene (6 bases). CDR3 length equals 14 residues. Germline-derived CDR1 and CDR2 are MNHNS and SASEGT. The ends were cut back, 6 bases at V and 0 bases at J, with 12 bases in the middle. The CDR3 DNA sequence: TGTGCCAGCAGCCAAACGACAGGCTCCTACGAGCAGTACTTC. Encoded protein: CASSQTTGSYEQYF.

The V and J genes are TRBV5-1 and TRBJ1-6; 10 bases match TRBD1. CDR3 length: 17 amino acids. Germline trimming cut 0 bases from V and 7 bases from J; bases unmatched to any gene: 7. CDR1 SGHRS and CDR2 YFSETQ come from the germline V gene. The CDR3 nucleotides are TGCGCCAGCAGCTTGGGGACCGGGACAGGGGACAATTCACCCCTCCACTTT. Translated: CASSLGTGTGDNSPLHF. The variable domain in full, with the rest retrieved from reference TRBV5-1 and TRBJ1-6, is KAGVTQTPRYLIKTRGQQVTLSCSPISGHRSVSWYQQTPGQGLQFLFEYFSETQRNKGNFPGRFSGRQFSNSRSEMNVSTLELGDSALYLCASSLGTGTGDNSPLHFGNGTRLTVT.

The CDR3 loop reads CASSSLGLARGTGELFF. The DNA for the CDR3 is TGTGCCAGCAGCTCCCTAGGACTAGCACGGGGTACCGGGGAGCTGTTTTTT. This sequence joins TRBV7-3 and TRBJ2-2, with 8 bases matching TRBD2. V trimming: 4 bases; J trimming: 5 bases; junction bases outside the gene matches: 12. The CDR3 consists of 17 residues. Germline CDR1 SGHTA, CDR2 FQGTGA. Based on the CDR3 plus reference TRBV7-3 and TRBJ2-2, the full variable domain is GAGVSQTPSNKVTEKGKYVELRCDPISGHTALYWYRQSLGQGPEFLIYFQGTGAADDSGLPNDRFFAVRPEGSVSTLKIQRTERGDSAVYLCASSSLGLARGTGELFFGEGSRLTVL.

Written as DNA, the CDR3 is TGCAGCGCTGCACCGGGACCCCCCTACAATGAGCAGTTCTTC. Residues: CSAAPGPPYNEQFF. V usage is TRBV29-1 and J usage is TRBJ2-1, with D possibly being TRBD1 or TRBD2 (5 bases each). The CDR3 runs 14 residues. V lost 7 bases, J lost 2 bases, and 15 bases lay in between. Germline V gene data show CDR1 as SQVTM and CDR2 as ANQGSEA.

This chain links TRBV20-1 with TRBJ2-3, with 7 positions matching TRBD2. J was trimmed by 3 bases and V by 5 bases; bases with no gene match: 14. The V gene's germline CDR1 is DFQATT and CDR2 SNEGSKA (reference sequence). The CDR3 is made up of 16 amino acids. CDR3 DNA sequence: TGCAGTGCTCCCCGAAGGCGGGAGAAGAGGACAGATACGCAGTATTTT. Translation: CSAPRRREKRTDTQYF.

There are a few counts of this clonotype. The chain employs TRBV4-1 and TRBJ2-7; the D call may be TRBD1 or TRBD2 (6 bases each). V gave up 0 bases and J gave up 3 bases, with 15 bases separating them. The CDR3 covers 16 residues. Germline V CDR1 and CDR2: MGHRA, YSYEKL. CDR3 sequence reads: CASSQEGGEARYEQYF. As DNA, the CDR3 is TGCGCCAGCAGCCAAGAGGGGGGCGAGGCGCGCTACGAGCAGTACTTC.

The chain carries TRBV5-1 and TRBJ2-3; 9 nucleotides align to TRBD2. The CDR3 contains 16 residues. Per germline, CDR1 SGHRS and CDR2 YFSETQ. V dropped 1 base and J dropped 6; count of bases not matched to a gene: 9. Here the CDR3 DNA reads TGCGCCAGCAGCTTGACGGCGGGAGGGCCCGTGGATACGCAGTATTTT. It translates to CASSLTAGGPVDTQYF.

A few counts support this clonotype. The genes are TRBV21-1 and TRBJ2-7. TRBV21-1 is deemed a pseudogene. The CDR3 contains 11 residues. The CDR3: CASNRWYEQYF. DNA for the CDR3: TGTGCCAGCAATAGGTGGTACGAGCAGTACTTC.

This clonotype was counted between two and nine times. This chain uses TRBV4-1 with TRBJ1-4; 9 bases line up with TRBD1. V lost 4 bases, J lost 6 bases, and 18 bases stayed unmatched. Germline V CDR1 and CDR2: MGHRA, YSYEKL. CDR3 length: 19 residues. In nucleotides, the CDR3 is TGCGCCAGCAGCCCCGTGTTCCCGGGACAGGGCGAGGGTTATGAAAAACTGTTTTTT. This encodes CASSPVFPGQGEGYEKLFF.

The V and J genes are TRBV9 and TRBJ2-1; TRBD2 matches 10 bases. Germline lookup yields CDR1 SGDLS and CDR2 YYNGEE. Germline trimming cut 4 bases from V and 5 bases from J; bases unmatched to any gene: 3. There are 14 residues in the CDR3. The CDR3 protein is CASSIGTSDNEQFF. The CDR3 DNA reads TGTGCCAGCAGCATTGGGACTAGCGACAATGAGCAGTTCTTC.

This clonotype has just a few counts. The V gene is TRBV7-8, the J gene TRBJ2-2; D is possibly TRBD1 or TRBD2 (5 bases each). The CDR3 is 15 residues long. Germline CDR1 is SGHVS and CDR2 is FQNEAQ. V was clipped by 3 bases and J by 4 bases, with 12 bases between them. In DNA, the CDR3 is TGTGCCAGCAGCTTTGTTGGGGGTGGCACCGGGGAGCTGTTTTTT. Translated, it gives CASSFVGGGTGELFF.

This clonotype was counted only a few times. J is TRBJ1-5 and V is TRBV6-1, with D hard to call. V dropped 2 bases and J dropped 5 bases, with 4 bases sitting between them. The CDR3 covers 12 residues. CDR1 and CDR2 from the germline V gene are MNHNS and SASEGT. CDR3 loop: CASSELDQPQHF. CDR3 DNA: TGTGCCAGCAGTGAACTCGATCAGCCCCAGCATTTT.

There are many counts of this clonotype. The rearrangement joins TRBV6-1 to TRBJ2-3; no firm D call. V lost 5 bases to trimming and J lost 4 bases, with 10 bases between them. Germline V gene data show CDR1 as MNHNS and CDR2 as SASEGT. This CDR3 region has 13 residues. CDR3 amino acids: CASSLSRADTQYF. CDR3 DNA: TGTGCCAGCAGTCTCTCTAGGGCAGATACGCAGTATTTT.

V usage is TRBV6-2 or TRBV6-3 and J usage is TRBJ2-5, with 10 bases aligning to TRBD2. Germline CDR1 and CDR2: MNHEY and SVGEGT. V dropped 0 bases and J dropped 5; count of bases not matched to a gene: 3. This CDR3 has 15 amino acids. The CDR3 region has the DNA TGTGCCAGCAGTTACTCGGGGACTAGCGTGGAGACCCAGTACTTC. This translates into CASSYSGTSVETQYF.

Ten or more counts support this clonotype. The rearrangement uses TRBV6-5 and TRBJ2-1; 12 bases map to TRBD2. Germline trimming cut 6 bases from V and 7 bases from J; bases unmatched to any gene: 4. The CDR3 is 14 residues long. Germline CDR1 and CDR2: MNHEY and SVGAGI. CDR3 nucleotide sequence: TGTGCCAGCAGCCCCACTAGCGGGAGGAATGAGCAGTTCTTC. Translated: CASSPTSGRNEQFF.

This clonotype occurred a few times. This chain joins TRBV11-1 and TRBJ2-1; a possible D gene is TRBD2 (6 bases). The CDR3 spans 14 residues. V shed 2 bases and J shed 5 bases, with 10 bases lying between them. The germline V gene has CDR1 SGHAT and CDR2 FQDESV (reference sequence). CDR3 sequence reads: CASSLTGGDNEQFF. In nucleotides, the CDR3 is TGTGCCAGCAGCTTAACCGGCGGGGACAATGAGCAGTTCTTC.